This entry lists 4 T cell receptor beta chains sequenced from one sample in a study of Ad26.COV2.S vaccination and SARS-CoV-2 variants. The sample's treatment: 19 received Ad26.COV2.S at low or high dose, single or two shots; roughly five received placebo; per-sample allocation not given. The samples were gathered on day 63 after the first injection of vaccine or placebo. The assay was immunoSEQ multiplex PCR, and TCRdb's table has in-frame clones only and misses some. The profile shows 300,000 to 350,000 clones, 85% to 90% of them singletons. The input for sequencing was peripheral blood, taken in a trial of Ad26.COV2.S vaccine versus placebo. The receptors were sampled from a person aged 18 to 59 who received the Ad26.COV2.S COVID-19 vaccine or a placebo.

V usage is TRBV29-1 and J usage is TRBJ1-1; the match to TRBD1 covers 7 bases. Germline values: CDR1 SQVTM, CDR2 ANQGSEA. The CDR3 has 19 residues. V trimming: 4 bases; J trimming: 1 base; junction bases outside the gene matches: 21. The CDR3 nucleotides are TGCAGCGTTGTTCTACAGGGGCAACCGGAGTATCATCAGAACACTGAAGCTTTCTTT. Amino acid sequence: CSVVLQGQPEYHQNTEAFF.

The chain is built from TRBV9 and TRBJ1-2; no firm D call. The CDR3 sequence is 11 residues long. CDR1 and CDR2 from the germline V gene are SGDLS and YYNGEE. The V end was cut by 3 bases, the J end by 8 bases, with 8 bases between. CDR3 in amino acids: CASSALGGYTF. The DNA of the CDR3 is TGTGCCAGCAGCGCCCTTGGAGGCTACACCTTC.

The rearrangement uses TRBV19 and TRBJ1-2, with 10 bases matching TRBD1. With V trimmed by 7 bases and J by 4 bases, 9 bases remained unmatched. The CDR3 has 15 residues. The germline V gene encodes CDR1 LNHDA and CDR2 SQIVND (reference sequence). The CDR3 DNA is TGTGCCAGTACTCCCTTGCGGGACAGGGGCTATGGCTACACCTTC. Amino acids: CASTPLRDRGYGYTF.

The J gene is TRBJ1-2, the V gene TRBV19, with 8 positions matching TRBD1. Germline CDR1 is LNHDA and CDR2 is SQIVND (reference sequence). The CDR3 loop spans 16 amino acids. V lost 5 bases, J lost 0 bases, and 8 bases stayed unmatched. The CDR3 protein is CASSSGRGLANYGYTF. Written as DNA, the CDR3 is TGTGCCAGTAGTTCGGGCAGGGGGCTAGCTAACTATGGCTACACCTTC.